Below, 28 T cell receptor beta chains from the same sample are listed, as sequenced in a study of naive and memory T cell subsets. Study-wide points: A few larger clonotypes appeared in naive repertoires, especially CD8, possibly memory cells re-expressing CD45RA.

Antigens of these TCRs are unknown. Two oligonucleotides, mixed equimolar, formed the beta constant-region primer covering TRBC1 and TRBC2. The ligated cDNA underwent four PCR rounds using SP2 and nested alpha and beta constant-region primers. TCRdb recomputed calls from the UMI-ligation and nested PCR reads with MiXCR, one row per CDR3 protein. This table holds approximately 140,000 distinct CDR3 sequences, about 23% found once. Sample: naive CD4+ T cells from blood. The receptors stem from a human donor in good health.

This clonotype was detected a few times. One end of the junction is discordant with germline, which a read error may explain. The rearrangement uses TRBV10-3 and TRBJ1-1, with D unresolved. CDR3 length: 14 amino acids. The germline gives CDR1 ENHRY, CDR2 SYGVKD. DNA for the CDR3: TGTGCCATCAGAGAGTCCAACCTGAACACTGAAGCTTTCTTT. Protein sequence: CAIRESNLNTEAFF.

The chain is built from TRBV6-6 and TRBJ2-3, with D possibly matching TRBD1 (7 bases). V was shortened by 6 bases and J by 5 bases, with 15 bases between the two germline ends. Per the germline V gene, CDR1 is MNHNY and CDR2 is SVGAGI (reference sequence). This CDR3 has 14 amino acids. The CDR3 sequence: CASRRGAGGDTQYF. The CDR3 DNA reads TGTGCCAGCAGGAGGGGGGCAGGGGGAGATACGCAGTATTTT.

This clonotype has at least ten counts. The V call is TRBV19, the J call TRBJ2-4, with 7 bases fitting TRBD2. From germline, CDR1 is LNHDA and CDR2 SQIVND (reference sequence). Trimming cost V 5 bases and J 8 bases; bases outside gene matches: 15. The CDR3 length is 16 residues. In DNA, the CDR3 is TGTGCCAGTAGTGACAGCGGGATAGCAAGTCGAGACATTCAGTACTTC. Its translation is CASSDSGIASRDIQYF.

There are a few counts of this clonotype. The chain carries TRBV7-2 and TRBJ2-7; TRBD1 matches 8 bases. Germline V gives CDR1 SGHTA, CDR2 FQGNSA. This CDR3 is built from 15 residues. After removal of 5 bases from V and 6 bases from J, the junction contained 12 bases not matched to a gene. The CDR3 DNA reads TGTGCCAGCAGCCCTTACGGACAGGGCTTGGGCGAGCAGTACTTC. Encoded protein: CASSPYGQGLGEQYF.

This clonotype was observed at least ten times. This rearrangement joins TRBV20-1 to TRBJ2-5; a possible D gene is TRBD1 (6 bases). V lost 6 bases, J lost 5 bases, and 22 bases lay in between. Germline-derived CDR1 and CDR2 are DFQATT and SNEGSKA (reference sequence). CDR3 length: 15 amino acids. The DNA for the CDR3 is TGCAGTGCGCAGAGGGTGGGACCCACAGGGGAGACCCAGTACTTC. This sequence encodes CSAQRVGPTGETQYF.

The rearrangement joins TRBV25-1 to TRBJ1-2; D may be TRBD1 (5 bases). Trimming took off 6 bases at V and 6 bases at J, with 20 bases between the two ends. The germline V gene encodes CDR1 MGHDK and CDR2 SYGVNS. The CDR3 is made up of 15 amino acids. The CDR3 DNA follows: TGTGCCAGCAGAGAGGGTGGGGTCGGCAGGGATGGCTACACCTTC. This sequence encodes CASREGGVGRDGYTF.

The chain uses TRBV5-1 and TRBJ2-7; D might be TRBD1 (6 bases). The CDR3 spans 13 residues. V was clipped by 4 bases and J by 1 base, with 9 bases between them. Germline CDR1 SGHRS, CDR2 YFSETQ. In DNA, the CDR3 is TGCGCCAGCAGCCAGGGGAGTTCCTACGAGCAGTACTTC. Translated, it gives CASSQGSSYEQYF.

The chain recombines TRBV7-8 with TRBJ1-5, with 11 bases that match TRBD1. Per germline, CDR1 SGHVS and CDR2 FQNEAQ. V was pared by 2 bases and J by 0 bases, with 12 bases of the junction left unmatched. This CDR3 has 20 residues. CDR3 coding DNA: TGTGCCAGCAGCTTAACTAGGGACAGGGGGGGTTCATGTAGCAATCAGCCCCAGCATTTT. Translating gives CASSLTRDRGGSCSNQPQHF.

This clonotype was recorded a few times. The V gene is TRBV3-1, the J gene TRBJ1-5; TRBD1 matches 7 bases. This CDR3 is built from 14 residues. Germline CDR1 reads LGHDT; CDR2 reads YNNKEL (reference sequence). After removal of 2 bases from V and 6 bases from J, the junction contained 4 bases not matched to a gene. CDR3 residues: CASSQSTGSQPQHF. In nucleotides, the CDR3 is TGTGCCAGCAGCCAATCGACAGGGAGTCAGCCCCAGCATTTT.

This clonotype was seen at least ten times. This chain joins TRBV28 and TRBJ2-6; D is ambiguous. Trimming removed 4 bases at V and 2 bases at J, with 6 bases between. The CDR3 extends over 14 amino acids. CDR1 and CDR2 from the germline V gene are MDHEN and SYDVKM. The CDR3 DNA reads as TGTGCCAGCAGTTCAGCCCCTGGGGCCAACGTCCTGACTTTC. It is translated as CASSSAPGANVLTF. Filled out from reference TRBV28 and TRBJ2-6, the complete variable domain reads DVKVTQSSRYLVKRTGEKVFLECVQDMDHENMFWYRQDPGLGLRLIYFSYDVKMKEKGDIPEGYSVSREKKERFSLILESASTNQTSMYLCASSSAPGANVLTFGAGSRLTVL.

This clonotype was detected once. The J gene is TRBJ1-5, the V gene TRBV5-6; 8 positions match TRBD1. The length of the CDR3 is 14 residues. CDR1 is SGHDT and CDR2 is YYEEEE in the germline V gene. V lost 2 bases and J lost 4; bases outside the gene matches: 2. DNA of the CDR3: TGTGCCAGCAGCTTTCGACAGGGGAATCAGCCCCAGCATTTT. Its protein is CASSFRQGNQPQHF.

The chain has TRBV3-1 and TRBJ2-1; D is uncertain. This CDR3 has 15 amino acids. Germline CDR1 is LGHDT and CDR2 is YNNKEL (reference sequence). The V and J ends lost 1 base and 3 bases respectively, with 10 bases between them. The CDR3 DNA reads as TGTGCCAGCAGCCAAGCCCGGACCATCTACAATGAGCAGTTCTTC. This codes for CASSQARTIYNEQFF.

This clonotype has a single count. This may be a read error: a much more frequent sequence differs by one nucleotide. The chain carries TRBV6-6 and TRBJ1-5; unclear D gene. V gave up 2 bases and J gave up 4 bases, with 3 bases separating them. CDR1 and CDR2 from the germline V gene are MNHNY and SVGAGI (reference sequence). This CDR3 has 12 residues. DNA of the CDR3: TGTGCCAGCAGTTACAAAAATCAGCCCCAGCATTTT. This encodes CASSYKNQPQHF.

CDR3 sequence: CASSLLGPAGGPETQYF. The CDR3 bases are TGTGCCAGCAGCTTACTTGGCCCAGCGGGAGGGCCGGAGACCCAGTACTTC. V is TRBV7-3 and J is TRBJ2-5; 10 nucleotides match TRBD2. The CDR3 sequence is 17 residues long. With 2 bases clipped from V and 5 bases from J, the junction kept 11 bases outside the gene matches. Germline CDR1 is SGHTA and CDR2 is FQGTGA.

This clonotype has a count of ten or more. The V gene is TRBV6-5, the J gene TRBJ1-5; no definite D call. Trimming removed 0 bases at V and 5 bases at J, with 5 bases between. The CDR3 runs to 13 residues. CDR1 is MNHEY, CDR2 SVGAGI, per germline. The CDR3 sequence is CASSYSLYQPQHF. The DNA for the CDR3 is TGTGCCAGCAGTTACTCGCTCTATCAGCCCCAGCATTTT.

This clonotype was observed many times. The rearrangement uses TRBV7-9 and TRBJ2-7; D possibly uses TRBD1 or TRBD2 (6 bases each). The CDR3 is 16 amino acids. In germline, CDR1 is SEHNR, CDR2 FQNEAQ (reference sequence). The V end was cut by 2 bases, the J end by 5 bases, with 19 bases between. CDR3: CASSLRTQGRRDEQYF. CDR3 nucleotide sequence: TGTGCCAGCAGCTTAAGGACACAGGGCCGGAGGGACGAGCAGTACTTC. Drawing the rest from reference TRBV7-9 and TRBJ2-7, the complete variable domain is DTGVSQNPRHKITKRGQNVTFRCDPISEHNRLYWYRQTLGQGPEFLTYFQNEAQLEKSRLLSDRFSAERPKGSFSTLEIQRTEQGDSAMYLCASSLRTQGRRDEQYFGPGTRLTVT.

This clonotype was counted a few times. The chain links TRBV23-1 to TRBJ2-4; D unresolved. TRBV23-1 is designated an ORF whose function remains uncertain. Trimming took 11 bases from V and 8 from J, leaving 31 bases between them. The CDR3 contains 17 residues. In nucleotides, the CDR3 is TGCGCCGCCGGGCAAGCGTACGGCCACACCCTTAAGGACATTCAGTACTTC. Its protein product is CAAGQAYGHTLKDIQYF.

This clonotype was observed a handful of times. The rearrangement links TRBV4-1 to TRBJ2-5; 7 bases are a match to TRBD1. The CDR3 totals 15 residues. V lost 2 bases to trimming and J lost 5 bases; unmatched junction nucleotides: 8. Per the germline V gene, CDR1 is MGHRA and CDR2 is YSYEKL. The CDR3 DNA sequence: TGCGCCAGCAGCCAAATAGGGGCAGGGGGTGAGACCCAGTACTTC. This encodes CASSQIGAGGETQYF.

This clonotype appeared once. The J gene is TRBJ2-7, the V gene TRBV12-3 or TRBV12-4, with 8 nucleotides matching TRBD1. V trimming: 5 bases; J trimming: 0 bases; junction bases outside the gene matches: 18. The length of the CDR3 is 19 residues. The CDR3 reads CASSPRVGAGGSVSYEQYF. Written as DNA, the CDR3 is TGTGCCAGCAGTCCCCGAGTGGGGGCAGGGGGCTCGGTCTCCTACGAGCAGTACTTC.

Ten or more counts support this clonotype. The genes are TRBV6-1 and TRBJ1-2; D gene unclear. Trimming removed 2 bases from V and 5 bases from J, with 9 bases in between. The V gene's germline CDR1 is MNHNS and CDR2 SASEGT. CDR3 length: 13 residues. The CDR3 sequence is CASSELSLYGYTF. CDR3 coding DNA: TGTGCCAGCAGTGAATTAAGCTTGTATGGCTACACCTTC.

In DNA, the CDR3 is TGCAGTGCACCCATGCGGGGAGGAACAGATACGCAGTATTTT. Translation: CSAPMRGGTDTQYF. This sequence joins TRBV20-1 and TRBJ2-3; D is perhaps TRBD2 (6 bases). This CDR3 has 14 amino acids. V shed 6 bases and J shed 3 bases, with 16 bases lying between them. Germline V gene lookup returns CDR1 DFQATT and CDR2 SNEGSKA (reference sequence).

The chain joins TRBV25-1 to TRBJ2-1; 7 bases line up with TRBD1. Germline CDR1 reads MGHDK; CDR2 reads SYGVNS. The CDR3 covers 12 residues. The V segment lost 7 bases and the J segment 9 bases; nucleotides outside the gene matches: 6. The CDR3 DNA reads TGTGCCAGCACTACGACAGGGAGTGAGCAGTTCTTC. Its translation is CASTTTGSEQFF.

A remark on this clonotype: Compared with germline, one end of the junction differs, possibly owing to a read error. This rearrangement joins TRBV5-1 to TRBJ2-1; 10 nucleotides match TRBD2. This CDR3 comprises 15 residues. Germline CDR1 and CDR2: SGHRS and YFSETQ. CDR3 amino acids: CASSQAGGPRNEQLF. CDR3 sequence (DNA): TGCGCCAGCAGCCAAGCGGGAGGGCCAAGGAATGAGCAGCTCTTC.

This clonotype was observed a few times. The V call is TRBV7-2, the J call TRBJ1-1; no clear D. The V end lost 8 bases, the J end lost 1 base, and 11 bases lay between the germline ends. The CDR3 runs 13 residues. The germline V gene has CDR1 SGHTA and CDR2 FQGNSA. The CDR3 coding sequence is TGTGCCAGCGGTTGGAACCGGAACACTGAAGCTTTCTTT. Encoded protein: CASGWNRNTEAFF.

This clonotype has ten or more counts. The rearrangement links TRBV6-6 to TRBJ2-7; the D gene could be TRBD1 or TRBD2 (5 bases each). CDR1 and CDR2 (germline): MNHNY, SVGAGI (reference sequence). The CDR3 totals 14 residues. Trimming cost V 6 bases and J 7 bases, with 19 bases left between them. The CDR3 is CASSPGPSRGEQYF. Here the CDR3 DNA reads TGTGCCAGCAGCCCAGGGCCCTCAAGAGGGGAGCAGTACTTC.

This chain uses TRBV7-2 with TRBJ2-7; D unresolved. The CDR3 runs 15 residues. The germline CDR1 and CDR2 sequences are SGHTA and FQGNSA. Trimming stripped 1 base from V and 3 bases from J, with 13 bases between. Here the CDR3 reads CASSLVPKSHYEQYF. Here the CDR3 DNA reads TGTGCCAGCAGCTTAGTTCCAAAATCACACTACGAGCAGTACTTC.

The V call is TRBV6-2 or TRBV6-3, the J call TRBJ1-5; TRBD1 is a possible D gene (5 bases). V shed 5 bases and J shed 5 bases, with 10 bases lying between them. Per germline, CDR1 MNHEY and CDR2 SVGEGT. CDR3 length equals 13 residues. This chain's CDR3 is CASSRDSYQPQHF. The DNA for the CDR3 is TGTGCCAGCAGTAGAGACAGTTATCAGCCCCAGCATTTT.

CDR3 amino acids: CASSSGFGEQYF. The CDR3 nucleotides are TGCGCCAGCTCATCAGGGTTCGGCGAGCAGTACTTC. The chain has TRBV10-1 and TRBJ2-7; possible D gene TRBD1, 5 bases. CDR1 WNHNN and CDR2 SYGVQD come from the germline V gene (reference sequence). This CDR3 has 12 residues. Trimming stripped 8 bases from V and 6 bases from J, with 14 bases between.